This T cell receptor beta chain came from a study of tissue T cells after allogeneic stem cell transplantation. Study findings and constraints: Motif-based clustering found tissue-specific repertoire signatures shared across patients, though few clones were shared.

J was trimmed by 6 bases and V by 6 bases; bases with no gene match: 11. Germline-derived CDR1 and CDR2 are MNHEY and SMNVEV (reference sequence). The CDR3 totals 15 residues. On this clone itself: Its antigen is still unknown.

Autopsy tissues spanned esophagus to rectum, liver, skin, and lymphoid organs including spleen. Only in-frame clones appear in the TCRdb table, and some are missing; sequencing was by immunoSEQ multiplex PCR. The sample lists around 9,100 clones; around 50% were seen once. Sequenced here: tissue from the jejunum, sampled at autopsy. The chain couples TRBV27 to TRBJ2-1; 7 bases fit TRBD2. This TCR was recovered from an older female donor with lung cancer. CDR3 protein: CASRWGGRNPNEQFF. CDR3 bases: TGTGCCAGCAGATGGGGGGGAAGGAACCCCAATGAGCAGTTCTTC.